A single sample is the source of the 4 T cell receptor beta chains below, sequenced in a study of CD8+ T cells in alopecia areata. RNA extraction was followed by reverse transcription into cDNA, which acted as the sequencing template. Method: immunoSEQ multiplex PCR; TCRdb's copy keeps in-frame clones and lacks some. The table has about 110,000 clones, roughly 55% seen once; the top ten hold 20% to 25%. The sequencing sample was made of NKG2D-low CD8+ T cells sorted from blood. The source of these receptors is a human donor with alopecia areata.

In this sample, this clone turned up a few times. The chain recombines TRBV6-6 with TRBJ2-6; no clear D gene. Germline loops: CDR1 MNHNY, CDR2 SVGAGI (reference sequence). This CDR3 is built from 12 residues. Trimming cost V 10 bases and J 0 bases, with 4 bases left between them. The CDR3 sequence is CATRSGANVLTF. CDR3 in DNA: TGTGCCACCCGCTCTGGGGCCAACGTCCTGACTTTC.

The rearrangement joins TRBV9 to TRBJ2-5, with TRBD2 as a possible D gene (6 bases). Trimming removed 0 bases from V and 5 bases from J, with 8 bases in between. In germline, CDR1 is SGDLS, CDR2 YYNGEE. There are 13 residues in the CDR3. The CDR3 protein is CASSVGGTETQYF. CDR3 DNA: TGTGCCAGCAGCGTAGGCGGGACCGAGACCCAGTACTTC. Combining the CDR3 with reference TRBV9 and TRBJ2-5 gives the whole variable domain DSGVTQTPKHLITATGQRVTLRCSPRSGDLSVYWYQQSLDQGLQFLIQYYNGEERAKGNILERFSAQQFPDLHSELNLSSLELGDSALYFCASSVGGTETQYFGPGTRLLVL.

The chain links TRBV5-1 to TRBJ2-3; maybe TRBD2 (6 bases). V lost 3 bases and J lost 4, with 18 bases in between. Per germline, CDR1 SGHRS and CDR2 YFSETQ. CDR3 length: 16 residues. CDR3 coding DNA: TGCGCCAGCAGCTCGCCACGGGAGAATCTCGCAGATACGCAGTATTTT. Its translation is CASSSPRENLADTQYF.

The chain is built from TRBV28 and TRBJ2-3, with no clear D. The V end was cut by 1 base, the J end by 2 bases, with 7 bases between. CDR3 length: 14 amino acids. The germline CDR1 and CDR2 sequences are MDHEN and SYDVKM. The CDR3 region is CASSLSVYTDTQYF. In DNA form, the CDR3 reads TGTGCCAGCAGTTTATCCGTATACACAGATACGCAGTATTTT.